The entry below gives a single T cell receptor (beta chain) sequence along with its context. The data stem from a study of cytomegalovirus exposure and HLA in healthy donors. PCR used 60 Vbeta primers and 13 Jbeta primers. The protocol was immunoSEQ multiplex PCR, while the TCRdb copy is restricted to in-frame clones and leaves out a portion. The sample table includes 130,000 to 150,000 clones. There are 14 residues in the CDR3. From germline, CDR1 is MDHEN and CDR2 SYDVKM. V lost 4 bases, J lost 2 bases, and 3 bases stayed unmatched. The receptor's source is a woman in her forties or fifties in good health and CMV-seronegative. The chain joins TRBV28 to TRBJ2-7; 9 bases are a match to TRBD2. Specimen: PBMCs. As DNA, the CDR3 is TGTGCCAGCAGTTCGGGACTAGCCCCCTACGAGCAGTACTTC. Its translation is CASSSGLAPYEQYF. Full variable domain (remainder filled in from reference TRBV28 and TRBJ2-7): DVKVTQSSRYLVKRTGEKVFLECVQDMDHENMFWYRQDPGLGLRLIYFSYDVKMKEKGDIPEGYSVSREKKERFSLILESASTNQTSMYLCASSSGLAPYEQYFGPGTRLTVT.